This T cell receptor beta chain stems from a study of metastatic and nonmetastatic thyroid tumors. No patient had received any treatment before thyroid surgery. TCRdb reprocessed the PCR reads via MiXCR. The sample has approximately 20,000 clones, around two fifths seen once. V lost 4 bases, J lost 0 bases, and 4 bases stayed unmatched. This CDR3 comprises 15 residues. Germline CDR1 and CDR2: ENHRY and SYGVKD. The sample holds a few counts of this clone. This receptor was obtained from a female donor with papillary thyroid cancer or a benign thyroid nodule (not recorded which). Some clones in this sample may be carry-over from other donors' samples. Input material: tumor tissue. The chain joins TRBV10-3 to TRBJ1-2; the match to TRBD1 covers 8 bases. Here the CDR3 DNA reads TGTGCCATCAGTGGACAGGGGACCCCTAACTATGGCTACACCTTC. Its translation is CAISGQGTPNYGYTF.